What follows are 26 T cell receptor beta chains derived from one specimen sequenced in a study of blood T cells in healthy people across ages. Through a sample-barcoded 5' primer and a J-beta primer mix, a second PCR was run for 7 to 11 cycles. TCRdb re-called the 5' RACE reads with MiXCR, one entry per CDR3 protein. The repertoire has roughly 1.7 million distinct CDR3 sequences, roughly 30% of them found once; the top ten carry around 11%. Sample: blood. The receptors derive from a woman aged 25 to 39 in good health.

This clonotype has ten or more counts. This chain links TRBV20-1 with TRBJ2-7; 7 nucleotides agree with TRBD1. V gave up 5 bases and J gave up 1 base; unmatched junction bases: 8. Germline V gene sequence: CDR1 DFQATT, CDR2 SNEGSKA (reference sequence). This CDR3 is built from 14 residues. The CDR3, as DNA: TGCAGTGCTCCCCGACAGGGCGCATCCTACGAGCAGTACTTC. This sequence encodes CSAPRQGASYEQYF.

The J gene is TRBJ1-2, the V gene TRBV5-5; TRBD1 might be the D (5 bases). Trimming stripped 2 bases from V and 3 bases from J, with 14 bases between. Germline CDR1 SGHKS, CDR2 YYEKEE (reference sequence). This CDR3 contains 15 residues. CDR3 amino acids: CASSFGEGMDYGYTF. CDR3 in DNA: TGTGCCAGCAGCTTCGGGGAGGGGATGGACTATGGCTACACCTTC.

This chain links TRBV20-1 with TRBJ2-1, with TRBD2 identical over 9 bases. CDR1 and CDR2 from the germline V gene are DFQATT and SNEGSKA (reference sequence). V lost 6 bases and J lost 5; bases outside the gene matches: 14. The CDR3 consists of 16 residues. CDR3 nucleotide sequence: TGCAGTGCATCAAGTGGGGTACTAGCGGGCGACAATGAGCAGTTCTTC. As protein: CSASSGVLAGDNEQFF.

In this sample, this clonotype turned up many times. The chain joins TRBV10-3 to TRBJ2-5, with D tentatively TRBD1 or TRBD2 (5 bases each). The V end was cut by 7 bases, the J end by 4 bases, with 13 bases between. The CDR3 length is 13 residues. Per germline, CDR1 ENHRY and CDR2 SYGVKD. CDR3 nucleotides: TGTGCCATCACCCGGGACCCAGTAGAGACCCAGTACTTC. Amino acids: CAITRDPVETQYF.

The chain has TRBV18 and TRBJ1-4; the D is unclear. V was shortened by 6 bases and J by 8 bases, with 13 bases between the two germline ends. The germline V gene has CDR1 KGHSH and CDR2 LQKENI. This CDR3 region has 13 residues. CDR3 in amino acids: CASSRFDGEKLFF. DNA of the CDR3: TGTGCCAGCTCCCGGTTTGATGGGGAAAAACTGTTTTTT.

On this clonotype: One junction end disagrees with the germline gene, perhaps due to a read error. The chain is built from TRBV25-1 and TRBJ2-1; 7 bases are shared with TRBD1. Germline CDR1 and CDR2: MGHDK and SYGVNS. This CDR3 comprises 16 residues. The CDR3 DNA follows: TGTGCCAGCAGTGAAGCGACAGGGAACAACTACAATGAGCGGTTCTTC. It translates to CASSEATGNNYNERFF.

The DNA of the CDR3 is TGCGCCAGCAGCTTAGGAGCGGGAGGCGACGAGCAGTACTTC. Protein product: CASSLGAGGDEQYF. The chain couples TRBV5-1 to TRBJ2-7; 9 bases agree with TRBD2. Trimming cost V 2 bases and J 5 bases; bases outside gene matches: 5. Germline V gene sequence: CDR1 SGHRS, CDR2 YFSETQ. The CDR3 sequence is 14 residues long.

This chain uses TRBV4-1 with TRBJ2-3; 9 bases fit TRBD2. This CDR3 is built from 16 residues. Germline CDR1 MGHRA, CDR2 YSYEKL. J lost 4 bases, V lost 3 bases, and 8 bases had no gene match. CDR3 nucleotides: TGCGCCAGCAGCCATTACGAGCGCGGGGGGGCAGATACGCAGTATTTT. Its protein product is CASSHYERGGADTQYF.

The J gene is TRBJ2-1, the V gene TRBV6-5; no reliable D call. CDR1 and CDR2 from the germline V gene are MNHEY and SVGAGI. Trimming shortened V by 8 bases and J by 0 bases, and 17 bases separated the two germline ends. This CDR3 comprises 16 residues. The CDR3 loop is CASAAFERTSYNEQFF. The CDR3 nucleotides read TGTGCCAGCGCCGCGTTTGAGCGCACCTCCTACAATGAGCAGTTCTTC.

The V call is TRBV21-1, the J call TRBJ2-1; the table's D call of TRBD2 was not tested on the DNA. TRBV21-1 is reported as a pseudogene. The CDR3 totals 15 residues. CDR3 DNA sequence: TGTGCCAGCAGCCCCCCGGGGCTAGCGGGAGCTGAGCAGTTCTTC. This translates into CASSPPGLAGAEQFF.

This chain joins TRBV2 and TRBJ2-7; the match to TRBD2 covers 9 bases. Trimming took 3 bases from V and 0 from J; bases not matched to a gene: 3. Per germline, CDR1 SNHLY and CDR2 FYNNEI. The CDR3 length is 15 residues. The CDR3, as DNA: TGTGCCAGCAGTGATAGGGGACTAGCCTCCTACGAGCAGTACTTC. As protein: CASSDRGLASYEQYF.

The V gene is TRBV27, the J gene TRBJ2-1; the match to TRBD2 covers 8 bases. Looked up from germline, CDR1 is MNHEY and CDR2 is SMNVEV (reference sequence). Trimming at V came to 8 bases and at J to 2 bases, leaving 11 bases not matched to a gene. The CDR3 runs 16 residues. CDR3 in DNA: TGTGCCAGCGGGTTTATAGCGGGAACCCCCTACAATGAGCAGTTCTTC. Amino acids: CASGFIAGTPYNEQFF.

V gene TRBV19 combines with J gene TRBJ2-7; TRBD1 matches 8 bases. With V trimmed by 5 bases and J by 2 bases, 8 bases remained unmatched. The CDR3 is made up of 15 amino acids. Looked up from germline, CDR1 is LNHDA and CDR2 is SQIVND (reference sequence). Written as DNA, the CDR3 is TGTGCCAGTAGTCCCCGGACAGGGCTTACCTACGAGCAGTACTTC. Amino acids: CASSPRTGLTYEQYF. The whole variable domain, remainder taken from reference TRBV19 and TRBJ2-7, is DGGITQSPKYLFRKEGQNVTLSCEQNLNHDAMYWYRQDPGQGLRLIYYSQIVNDFQKGDIAEGYSVSREKKESFPLTVTSAQKNPTAFYLCASSPRTGLTYEQYFGPGTRLTVT.

V and J are TRBV3-1 and TRBJ1-1; TRBD1 aligns across 7 bases. V was pared by 4 bases and J by 13 bases, with 9 bases of the junction left unmatched. CDR3 length equals 12 residues. CDR1 is LGHDT, CDR2 YNNKEL, per germline (reference sequence). CDR3 protein: CASSPGGMTLFF. DNA for the CDR3: TGTGCCAGCAGCCCAGGGGGGATGACGCTTTTCTTT.

Concerning this clonotype itself: Being one base from a much bigger clone, this may be a read error. CDR3 residues: CASSLDRVGCTF. DNA for the CDR3: TGTGCCAGCAGCTTAGACAGGGTTGGCTGCACCTTC. The chain uses TRBV7-2 and TRBJ1-2; maybe TRBD1 (6 bases). CDR1 SGHTA and CDR2 FQGNSA come from the germline V gene. This CDR3 has 12 residues. The full variable domain, in which reference TRBV7-2 and TRBJ1-2 provide the parts outside the CDR3, is GAGVSQSPSNKVTEKGKDVELRCDPISGHTALYWYRQSLGQGLEFLIYFQGNSAPDKSGLPSDRFSAERTGGSVSTLTIQRTQQEDSAVYLCASSLDRVGCTFGSGTRLTVV.

The V and J genes are TRBV7-6 and TRBJ2-7, with D maybe TRBD2 (5 bases). The length of the CDR3 is 13 residues. Germline V gene lookup returns CDR1 SGHVS and CDR2 FNYEAQ. Trimming cost V 4 bases and J 4 bases, with 11 bases left between them. In DNA form, the CDR3 reads TGTGCCAGCAGCTCACACTTAGCGTACGAGCAGTACTTC. It encodes CASSSHLAYEQYF. The full variable domain, completed using reference TRBV7-6 and TRBJ2-7, is GAGVSQSPRYKVTKRGQDVALRCDPISGHVSLYWYRQALGQGPEFLTYFNYEAQQDKSGLPNDRFSAERPEGSISTLTIQRTEQRDSAMYRCASSSHLAYEQYFGPGTRLTVT.

The CDR3 region is CSVLTGFTEAFF. The CDR3 DNA reads as TGCAGCGTGCTGACAGGGTTCACTGAAGCTTTCTTT. J is TRBJ1-1 and V is TRBV29-1; 7 bases align to TRBD1. CDR1 SQVTM and CDR2 ANQGSEA come from the germline V gene. CDR3 length equals 12 residues. V lost 6 bases, J lost 4 bases, and 5 bases stayed unmatched.

The rearrangement uses TRBV5-1 and TRBJ2-3; D gene unclear. The CDR3 sequence is 14 residues long. V shed 5 bases and J shed 4 bases, with 14 bases lying between them. Germline lookup yields CDR1 SGHRS and CDR2 YFSETQ. In DNA, the CDR3 is TGCGCCAGCAGTTTGACCGCCGAAGCAGATACGCAGTATTTT. It is translated as CASSLTAEADTQYF.

The V and J genes are TRBV20-1 and TRBJ1-5, with 10 bases identical to TRBD1. The CDR3 spans 15 residues. The V gene's germline CDR1 is DFQATT and CDR2 SNEGSKA (reference sequence). J gave up 7 bases and V 0 bases, and 6 bases lay outside the gene matches. The CDR3 loop reads CSARDGTGAWQPQHF. CDR3 DNA sequence: TGCAGTGCTAGAGATGGGACAGGGGCCTGGCAGCCCCAGCATTTT.

The chain employs TRBV20-1 and TRBJ1-1; D perhaps matches TRBD1 (5 bases). V was cut by 6 bases and J by 0 bases, with 11 bases left in between. Germline V lookup: CDR1 DFQATT, CDR2 SNEGSKA (reference sequence). The CDR3 covers 13 residues. CDR3 DNA: TGCAGTGCCCAACAGGATATGAACACTGAAGCTTTCTTT. Residues: CSAQQDMNTEAFF.

CDR3 coding DNA: TGTGCCAGCAGCTTCAAGGGAGAGCAGTACTTC. Protein product: CASSFKGEQYF. The chain recombines TRBV7-8 with TRBJ2-7; D gene uncertain. The CDR3 sequence is 11 residues long. Germline lookup yields CDR1 SGHVS and CDR2 FQNEAQ. The V gene lost 3 bases and the J gene lost 7 bases, with 7 bases spanning the gap.

This sequence joins TRBV7-9 and TRBJ2-5; D possibly matches TRBD1 or TRBD2 (6 bases each). Trimming left V 5 bases short and J 5 bases short, with 18 bases between. CDR1 SEHNR and CDR2 FQNEAQ come from the germline V gene (reference sequence). The CDR3 covers 15 residues. The CDR3 loop reads CASSSRGDNRETQYF. In DNA, the CDR3 is TGTGCCAGCAGCAGTAGGGGGGACAACCGGGAGACCCAGTACTTC.

This clonotype was recorded once. The chain joins TRBV5-1 to TRBJ2-1; TRBD2 aligns across 13 bases. The CDR3 is 16 residues long. Trimming took 1 base from V and 9 from J; bases not matched to a gene: 7. Germline V CDR1 and CDR2: SGHRS, YFSETQ. DNA for the CDR3: TGCGCCAGCAGCTTGACTAGCGGGAGGGCCCCGGGTGAGCAGTTCTTC. It encodes CASSLTSGRAPGEQFF.

The V call is TRBV4-1, the J call TRBJ2-7; D is possibly TRBD1 (6 bases). There are 15 residues in the CDR3. Germline assignment: CDR1 MGHRA and CDR2 YSYEKL. Trimming removed 4 bases from V and 3 bases from J, with 16 bases in between. For the CDR3, the DNA is TGCGCCAGCAGCCGATCGGCAGGGGATATCTACGAGCAGTACTTC. This gives the protein CASSRSAGDIYEQYF.

This clonotype was seen a few times. J is TRBJ2-1 and V is TRBV20-1, with 10 bases that match TRBD2. The germline V gene has CDR1 DFQATT and CDR2 SNEGSKA (reference sequence). J lost 0 bases, V lost 7 bases, and 9 bases had no gene match. The length of the CDR3 is 16 residues. The CDR3 is CSGGLAEASSYNEQFF. The CDR3 DNA reads TGCAGTGGCGGACTAGCGGAAGCGAGCTCCTACAATGAGCAGTTCTTC.

This clonotype was counted a few times. The chain recombines TRBV27 with TRBJ2-2; tentatively, D is TRBD2 (5 bases). The CDR3 runs 15 residues. Germline V gene lookup returns CDR1 MNHEY and CDR2 SMNVEV (reference sequence). The ends were cut back, 7 bases at V and 5 bases at J, with 17 bases in the middle. CDR3 region: CASKGSGTKTGELFF. The CDR3 bases are TGTGCCAGCAAAGGCAGCGGCACCAAAACCGGGGAGCTGTTTTTT.